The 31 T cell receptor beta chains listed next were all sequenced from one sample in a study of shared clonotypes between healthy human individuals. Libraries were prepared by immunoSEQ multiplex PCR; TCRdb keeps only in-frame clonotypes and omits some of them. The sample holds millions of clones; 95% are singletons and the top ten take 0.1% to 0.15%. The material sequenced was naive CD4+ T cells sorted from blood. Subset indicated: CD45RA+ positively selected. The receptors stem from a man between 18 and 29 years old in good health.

CDR3 nucleotides: TGTGCCAGCAGTTCCGACAGGCCTACTCCCTACGAGCAGTACTTC. Translated, it gives CASSSDRPTPYEQYF. This rearrangement joins TRBV28 to TRBJ2-7; the D gene is possibly TRBD1 (6 bases). CDR1 and CDR2 from the germline V gene are MDHEN and SYDVKM. This CDR3 is 15 amino acids long. Trimming removed 4 bases at V and 2 bases at J, with 15 bases between. The full variable domain, completed using reference TRBV28 and TRBJ2-7, is DVKVTQSSRYLVKRTGEKVFLECVQDMDHENMFWYRQDPGLGLRLIYFSYDVKMKEKGDIPEGYSVSREKKERFSLILESASTNQTSMYLCASSSDRPTPYEQYFGPGTRLTVT.

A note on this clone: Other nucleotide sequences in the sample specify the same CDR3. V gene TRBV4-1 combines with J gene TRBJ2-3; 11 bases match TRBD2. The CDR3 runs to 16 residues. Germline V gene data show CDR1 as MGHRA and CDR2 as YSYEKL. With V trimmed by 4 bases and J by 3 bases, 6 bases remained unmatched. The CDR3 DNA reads TGCGCCAGCAGCCTCGGACTAGCGGGCGGAACAGATACGCAGTATTTT. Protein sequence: CASSLGLAGGTDTQYF.

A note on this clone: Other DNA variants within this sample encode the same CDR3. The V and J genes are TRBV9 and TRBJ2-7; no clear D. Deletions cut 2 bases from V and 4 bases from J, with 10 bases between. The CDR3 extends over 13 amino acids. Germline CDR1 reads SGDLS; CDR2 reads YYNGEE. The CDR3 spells CASSVSPSYEQYF. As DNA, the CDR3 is TGTGCCAGCAGCGTTTCTCCATCTTACGAGCAGTACTTC.

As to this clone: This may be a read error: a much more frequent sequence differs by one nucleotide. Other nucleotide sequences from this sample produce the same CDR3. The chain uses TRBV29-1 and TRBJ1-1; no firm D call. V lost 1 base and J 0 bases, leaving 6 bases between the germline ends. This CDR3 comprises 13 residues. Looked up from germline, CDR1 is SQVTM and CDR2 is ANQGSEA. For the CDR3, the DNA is TGCAGCGTTGAAGGACGGCTGAACACTGAAGCTTTCTTT. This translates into CSVEGRLNTEAFF.

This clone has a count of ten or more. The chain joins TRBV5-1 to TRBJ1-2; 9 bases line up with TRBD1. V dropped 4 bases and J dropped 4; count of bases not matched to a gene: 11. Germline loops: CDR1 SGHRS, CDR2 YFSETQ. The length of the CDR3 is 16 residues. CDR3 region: CASSMGQGLNFYGYTF. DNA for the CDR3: TGCGCCAGCAGCATGGGACAGGGACTTAACTTCTATGGCTACACCTTC.

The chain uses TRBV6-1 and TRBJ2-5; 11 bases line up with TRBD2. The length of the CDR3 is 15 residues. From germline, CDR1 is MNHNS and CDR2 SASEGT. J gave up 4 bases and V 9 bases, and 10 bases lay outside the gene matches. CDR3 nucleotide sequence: TGTGCCAGAAGATGGGGACTAGCGGAGATAGAGACCCAGTACTTC. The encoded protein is CARRWGLAEIETQYF.

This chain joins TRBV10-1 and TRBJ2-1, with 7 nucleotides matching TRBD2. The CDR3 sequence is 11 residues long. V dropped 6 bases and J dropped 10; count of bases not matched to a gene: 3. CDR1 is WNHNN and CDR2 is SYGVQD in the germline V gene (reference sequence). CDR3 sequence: CASSSREEQFF. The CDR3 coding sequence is TGCGCCAGCAGCTCGCGGGAGGAGCAGTTCTTC.

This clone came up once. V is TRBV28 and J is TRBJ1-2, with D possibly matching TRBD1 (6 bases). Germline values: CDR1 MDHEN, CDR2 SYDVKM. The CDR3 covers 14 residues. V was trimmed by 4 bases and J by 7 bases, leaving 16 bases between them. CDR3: CASSSPPGASGYTF. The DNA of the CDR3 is TGTGCCAGCAGTTCCCCTCCGGGGGCCAGTGGCTACACCTTC.

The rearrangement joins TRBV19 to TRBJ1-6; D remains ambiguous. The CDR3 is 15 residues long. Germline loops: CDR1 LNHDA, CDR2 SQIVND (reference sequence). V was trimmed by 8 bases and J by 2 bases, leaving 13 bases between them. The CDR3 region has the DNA TGTGCCAGTCTAAGCGGGATGACCTATAATTCACCCCTCCACTTT. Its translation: CASLSGMTYNSPLHF.

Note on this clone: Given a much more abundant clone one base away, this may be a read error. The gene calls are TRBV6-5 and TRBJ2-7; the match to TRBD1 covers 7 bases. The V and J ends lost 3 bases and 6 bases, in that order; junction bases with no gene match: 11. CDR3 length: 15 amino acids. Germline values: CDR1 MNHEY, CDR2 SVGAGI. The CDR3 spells CASSYSGTDFSEQYF. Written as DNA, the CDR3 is TGTGCCAGCAGTTATTCCGGGACAGACTTCTCCGAGCAGTACTTC.

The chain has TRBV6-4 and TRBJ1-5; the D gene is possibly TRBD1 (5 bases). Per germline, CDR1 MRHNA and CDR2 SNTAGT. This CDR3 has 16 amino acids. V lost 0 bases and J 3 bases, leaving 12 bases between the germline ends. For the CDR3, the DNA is TGTGCCAGCAGTGACTCGACAGAGCATTACAATCAGCCCCAGCATTTT. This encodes CASSDSTEHYNQPQHF.

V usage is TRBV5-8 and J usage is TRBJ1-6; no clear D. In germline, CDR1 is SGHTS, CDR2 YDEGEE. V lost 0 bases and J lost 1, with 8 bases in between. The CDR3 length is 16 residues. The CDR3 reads CASSLVSVSYNSPLHF. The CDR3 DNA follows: TGTGCCAGCAGCTTGGTCTCGGTATCCTATAATTCACCCCTCCACTTT.

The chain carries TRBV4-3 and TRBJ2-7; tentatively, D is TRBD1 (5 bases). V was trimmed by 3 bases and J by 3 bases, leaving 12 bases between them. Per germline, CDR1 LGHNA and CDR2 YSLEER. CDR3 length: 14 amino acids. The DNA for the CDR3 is TGCGCCAGCAGCCAGGGGCCCGGGTTCTACGAGCAGTACTTC. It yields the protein CASSQGPGFYEQYF.

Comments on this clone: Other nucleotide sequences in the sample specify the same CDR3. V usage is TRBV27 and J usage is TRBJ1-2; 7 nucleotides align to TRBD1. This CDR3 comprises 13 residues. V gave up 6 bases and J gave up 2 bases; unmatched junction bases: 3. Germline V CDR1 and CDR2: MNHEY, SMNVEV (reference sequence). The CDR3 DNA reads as TGTGCCAGCAGCGGGACAGCAAACTATGGCTACACCTTC. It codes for CASSGTANYGYTF.

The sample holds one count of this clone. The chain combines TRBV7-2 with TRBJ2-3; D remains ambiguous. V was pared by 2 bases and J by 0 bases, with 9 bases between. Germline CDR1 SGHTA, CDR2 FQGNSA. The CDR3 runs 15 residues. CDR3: CASSLPTSSTDTQYF. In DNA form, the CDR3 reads TGTGCCAGCAGCTTACCGACTTCTAGCACAGATACGCAGTATTTT.

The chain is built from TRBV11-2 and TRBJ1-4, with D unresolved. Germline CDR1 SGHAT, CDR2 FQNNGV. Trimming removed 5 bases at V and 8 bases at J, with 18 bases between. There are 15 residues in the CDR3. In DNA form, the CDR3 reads TGTGCCAGCAGCCTAGGTCGGGGTTTTTGGGAAAAACTGTTTTTT. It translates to CASSLGRGFWEKLFF.

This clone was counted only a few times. The CDR3 protein is CASSLGTGISGNTIYF. The CDR3 DNA is TGTGCCAGCAGTTTAGGGACGGGAATCTCTGGAAACACCATATATTTT. The J gene is TRBJ1-3, the V gene TRBV6-5, with D possibly TRBD1 on 5 matching bases. Germline CDR1 reads MNHEY; CDR2 reads SVGAGI. The CDR3 loop spans 16 amino acids. V was clipped by 4 bases and J by 0 bases, with 13 bases between them.

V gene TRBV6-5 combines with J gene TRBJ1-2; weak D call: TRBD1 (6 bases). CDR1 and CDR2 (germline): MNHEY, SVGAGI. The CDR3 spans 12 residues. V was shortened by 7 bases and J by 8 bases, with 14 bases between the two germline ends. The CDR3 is CASTRAGGGYTF. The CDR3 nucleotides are TGTGCCAGCACCCGGGCCGGGGGCGGCTACACCTTC.

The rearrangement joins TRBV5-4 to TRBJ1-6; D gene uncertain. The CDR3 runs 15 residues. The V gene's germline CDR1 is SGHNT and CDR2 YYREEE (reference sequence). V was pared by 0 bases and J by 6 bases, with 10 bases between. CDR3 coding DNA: TGTGCCAGCAGCTTGGCTCCAGCGAGTAATTCACCCCTCCACTTT. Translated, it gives CASSLAPASNSPLHF.

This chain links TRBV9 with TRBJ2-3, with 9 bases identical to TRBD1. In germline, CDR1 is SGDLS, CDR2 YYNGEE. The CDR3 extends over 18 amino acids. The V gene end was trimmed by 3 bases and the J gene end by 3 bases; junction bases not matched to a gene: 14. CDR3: CASSAKGQGEGITDTQYF. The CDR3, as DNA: TGTGCCAGCAGCGCTAAGGGACAGGGAGAAGGAATAACAGATACGCAGTATTTT. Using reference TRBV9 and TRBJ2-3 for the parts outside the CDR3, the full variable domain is DSGVTQTPKHLITATGQRVTLRCSPRSGDLSVYWYQQSLDQGLQFLIQYYNGEERAKGNILERFSAQQFPDLHSELNLSSLELGDSALYFCASSAKGQGEGITDTQYFGPGTRLTVL.

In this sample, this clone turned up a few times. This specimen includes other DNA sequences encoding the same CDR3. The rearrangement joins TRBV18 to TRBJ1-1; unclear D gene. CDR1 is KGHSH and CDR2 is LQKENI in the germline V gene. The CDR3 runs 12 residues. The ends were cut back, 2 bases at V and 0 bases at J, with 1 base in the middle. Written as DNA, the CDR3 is TGTGCCAGCTCACCAATGAACACTGAAGCTTTCTTT. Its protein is CASSPMNTEAFF.

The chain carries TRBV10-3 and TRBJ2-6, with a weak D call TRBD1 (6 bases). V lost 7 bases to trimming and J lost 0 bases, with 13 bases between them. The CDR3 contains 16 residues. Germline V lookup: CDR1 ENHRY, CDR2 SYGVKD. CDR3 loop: CAITQGPYSGANVLTF. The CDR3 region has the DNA TGTGCCATCACCCAGGGGCCCTACTCTGGGGCCAACGTCCTGACTTTC.

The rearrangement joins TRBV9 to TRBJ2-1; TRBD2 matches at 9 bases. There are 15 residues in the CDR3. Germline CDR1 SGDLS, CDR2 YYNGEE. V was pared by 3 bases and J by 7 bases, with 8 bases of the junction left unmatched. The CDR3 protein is CASSANQRGENEQFF. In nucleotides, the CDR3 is TGTGCCAGCAGCGCCAACCAGCGGGGGGAGAATGAGCAGTTCTTC.

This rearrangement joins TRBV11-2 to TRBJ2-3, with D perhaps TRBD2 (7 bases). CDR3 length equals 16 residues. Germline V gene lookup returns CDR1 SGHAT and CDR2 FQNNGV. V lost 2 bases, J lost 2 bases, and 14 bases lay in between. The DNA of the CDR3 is TGTGCCAGCAGCTTATTTTCCGCGGGGGCCACAGATACGCAGTATTTT. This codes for CASSLFSAGATDTQYF.

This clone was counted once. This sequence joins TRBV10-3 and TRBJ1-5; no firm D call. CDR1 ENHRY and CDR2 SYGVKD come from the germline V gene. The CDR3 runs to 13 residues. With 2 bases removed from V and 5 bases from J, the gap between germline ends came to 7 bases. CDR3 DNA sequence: TGTGCCATCAGTGAGAAGGAATATCAGCCCCAGCATTTT. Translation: CAISEKEYQPQHF.

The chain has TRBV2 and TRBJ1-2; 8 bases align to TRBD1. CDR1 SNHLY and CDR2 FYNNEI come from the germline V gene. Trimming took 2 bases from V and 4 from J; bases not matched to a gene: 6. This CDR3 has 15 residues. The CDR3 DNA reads TGTGCCAGCAGTGAATTTTGGACAGGGCCCTATGGCTACACCTTC. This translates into CASSEFWTGPYGYTF.

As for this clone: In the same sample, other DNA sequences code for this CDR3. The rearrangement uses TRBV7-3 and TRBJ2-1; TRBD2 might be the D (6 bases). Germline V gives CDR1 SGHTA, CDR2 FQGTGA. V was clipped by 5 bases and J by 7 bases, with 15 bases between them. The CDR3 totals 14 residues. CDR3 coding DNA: TGTGCCAGCAGCCCCGGGACTGGGTTAAATGAGCAGTTCTTC. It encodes CASSPGTGLNEQFF.

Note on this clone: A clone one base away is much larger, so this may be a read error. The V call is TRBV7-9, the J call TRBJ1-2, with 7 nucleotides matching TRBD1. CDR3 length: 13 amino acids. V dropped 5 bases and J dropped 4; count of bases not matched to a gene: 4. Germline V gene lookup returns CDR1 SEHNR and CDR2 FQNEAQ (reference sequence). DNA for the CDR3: TGTGCCAGCAGCCTGACAGGGACCTATGGCTACACCTTC. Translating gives CASSLTGTYGYTF.

The CDR3 DNA follows: TGTGCCTGGAAGGGGAGGCACGAGCAGTACTTC. Translation: CAWKGRHEQYF. J is TRBJ2-7 and V is TRBV30; perhaps TRBD2 as D (6 bases). The V end was cut by 4 bases, the J end by 5 bases, with 9 bases between. CDR3 length equals 11 residues. The germline V gene has CDR1 GTSNPN and CDR2 SVGIG (reference sequence).

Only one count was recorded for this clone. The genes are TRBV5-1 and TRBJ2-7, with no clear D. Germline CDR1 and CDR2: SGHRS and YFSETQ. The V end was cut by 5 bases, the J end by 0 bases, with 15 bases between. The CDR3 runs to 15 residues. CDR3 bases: TGCGCCAGCAGTTTCGACGGGTCCTCCTCCTACGAGCAGTACTTC. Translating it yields CASSFDGSSSYEQYF.

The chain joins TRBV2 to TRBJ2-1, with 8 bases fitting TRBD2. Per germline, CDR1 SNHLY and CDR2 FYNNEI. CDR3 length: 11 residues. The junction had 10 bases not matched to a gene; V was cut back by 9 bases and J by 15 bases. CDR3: CASSVLAEWFF. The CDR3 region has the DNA TGTGCCAGTTCTGTACTAGCGGAGTGGTTCTTC. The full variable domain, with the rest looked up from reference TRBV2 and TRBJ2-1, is EPEVTQTPSHQVTQMGQEVILRCVPISNHLYFYWYRQILGQKVEFLVSFYNNEISEKSEIFDDQFSVERPDGSNFTLKIRSTKLEDSAMYFCASSVLAEWFFGPGTRLTVL.